This TCR beta chain was sequenced for a study of blood T cells in healthy people across ages. Study observations and caveats: TCR beta diversity, measured per million T cells, fell in a roughly linear way with age. Among long-lived donors, naive CD4+ cells were more numerous and diversity higher than in aged donors.

PCR was performed a second time for roughly 6 to 12 cycles using a sample-barcoded 5' primer and a J-beta primer mix. One entry per CDR3 protein, called by TCRdb with MiXCR from the 5' RACE reads. The table lists 1.5 million to 1.9 million distinct CDR3 sequences, 42% of them singletons. Remarks on this clonotype: What it recognizes is unknown.

This CDR3 is 16 amino acids long. With V trimmed by 2 bases and J by 4 bases, 8 bases remained unmatched. From germline, CDR1 is SEHNR and CDR2 FQNEAQ (reference sequence). The TCR originated in a woman aged 18 to 35 in good health. Input material: blood. The chain links TRBV7-9 to TRBJ2-5; 9 bases agree with TRBD1. In DNA form, the CDR3 reads TGTGCCAGCAGCTTACAACAGGGGGCTGGAGGAGAGACCCAGTACTTC. It encodes CASSLQQGAGGETQYF.